These 15 T cell receptor beta chains were sequenced from one sample in a study of blood T cell repertoires in COVID-19. TCRdb keeps only in-frame clones here, not all; method: immunoSEQ multiplex PCR. Among 90,000 to 150,000 clones, around three quarters were seen once, and the ten largest hold roughly 4%. Sequenced material: peripheral blood. Receptor source: a woman of 80 years or more with acute or convalescent COVID-19.

The rearrangement uses TRBV30 and TRBJ2-1; 12 positions match TRBD2. This CDR3 contains 14 residues. Germline loops: CDR1 GTSNPN, CDR2 SVGIG (reference sequence). The ends lost 4 bases at V and 9 bases at J; junction bases unmatched: 7. The CDR3 sequence is CAWMATSGSSEQFF. CDR3 sequence (DNA): TGTGCCTGGATGGCGACTAGCGGGAGTAGTGAGCAGTTCTTC.

The rearrangement joins TRBV11-2 to TRBJ2-2; 7 nucleotides match TRBD2. Unmatched junction bases numbered 8, after V lost 3 bases and J lost 7 bases. Germline V gene lookup returns CDR1 SGHAT and CDR2 FQNNGV. The length of the CDR3 is 15 residues. The CDR3 DNA is TGTGCCAGCAGCTTCCTGATTTTAGCGGGCGGGGAGCTGTTTTTT. Its translation is CASSFLILAGGELFF.

The chain links TRBV19 to TRBJ2-5; TRBD1 aligns across 8 bases. J lost 2 bases, V lost 3 bases, and 11 bases had no gene match. This CDR3 is 17 amino acids long. Germline values: CDR1 LNHDA, CDR2 SQIVND (reference sequence). This CDR3 reads CASSIRQGARIQETQYF. CDR3 DNA sequence: TGTGCCAGTAGTATTAGGCAGGGGGCGCGAATTCAAGAGACCCAGTACTTC.

The CDR3 here is CASSFDGRNTEAFF. In DNA form, the CDR3 reads TGCGCCAGCAGCTTCGACGGGAGGAACACTGAAGCTTTCTTT. This chain joins TRBV5-1 and TRBJ1-1; D remains ambiguous. The V and J ends lost 2 bases and 1 base respectively, with 9 bases between them. The CDR3 spans 14 residues. Germline CDR1 and CDR2: SGHRS and YFSETQ.

This chain connects TRBV5-4 to TRBJ2-7, with TRBD1 identical over 7 bases. CDR3 length: 14 amino acids. The germline CDR1 and CDR2 sequences are SGHNT and YYREEE (reference sequence). V trimming: 4 bases; J trimming: 1 base; junction bases outside the gene matches: 5. In DNA, the CDR3 is TGTGCCAGCAGCCAGCACAGGGGTTCCTACGAGCAGTACTTC. It codes for CASSQHRGSYEQYF.

The rearrangement links TRBV10-2 to TRBJ1-2; 7 bases are a match to TRBD1. Germline-derived CDR1 and CDR2 are WSHSY and SAAADI. The V gene end was trimmed by 5 bases and the J gene end by 4 bases; junction bases not matched to a gene: 4. The CDR3 is made up of 13 amino acids. The CDR3 DNA reads TGCGCCAGCAGTACAGGGGATTCCTATGGCTACACCTTC. Its protein is CASSTGDSYGYTF.

The J gene is TRBJ1-2, the V gene TRBV29-1; possibly TRBD1 for D (5 bases). The CDR3 contains 14 residues. Deletions cut 0 bases from V and 6 bases from J, with 14 bases between. Per the germline V gene, CDR1 is SQVTM and CDR2 is ANQGSEA. CDR3 bases: TGCAGCGTTGAAGATTTTGGAGGGGAGGATGGCTACACCTTC. Protein: CSVEDFGGEDGYTF.

The gene calls are TRBV7-2 and TRBJ2-1; D perhaps matches TRBD1 (6 bases). The CDR3 sequence is 16 residues long. The V gene's germline CDR1 is SGHTA and CDR2 FQGNSA. V was pared by 1 base and J by 5 bases, with 15 bases between. CDR3 DNA sequence: TGTGCCAGCAGCTTAGGGGGGCCTGGTCGGAACAATGAGCAGTTCTTC. Encoded protein: CASSLGGPGRNNEQFF.

There are a few counts of this clone. J is TRBJ2-7 and V is TRBV7-8; D remains ambiguous. The germline V gene encodes CDR1 SGHVS and CDR2 FQNEAQ. The CDR3 loop spans 15 amino acids. Trimming shortened V by 5 bases and J by 4 bases, and 18 bases separated the two germline ends. Here the CDR3 reads CASSRGRGDLYEQYF. CDR3 sequence (DNA): TGTGCCAGCAGCCGCGGCCGAGGAGATCTTTACGAGCAGTACTTC.

This clone was seen a handful of times. CDR3 loop: CASSTTRVQTEAFF. CDR3 nucleotide sequence: TGTGCCAGCAGTACAACGCGGGTACAAACTGAAGCTTTCTTT. The J gene is TRBJ1-1, the V gene TRBV28; no firm D call. Deletions cut 5 bases from V and 5 bases from J, with 15 bases between. The CDR3 has 14 residues. Germline V gives CDR1 MDHEN, CDR2 SYDVKM.

J is TRBJ1-1 and V is TRBV6-1; no clear D gene. The CDR3 covers 14 residues. Deletions cut 7 bases from V and 5 bases from J, with 17 bases between. Germline CDR1 is MNHNS and CDR2 is SASEGT. The CDR3 region is CASTVGMVRTEAFF. Written as DNA, the CDR3 is TGTGCCAGCACCGTGGGTATGGTGAGGACTGAAGCTTTCTTT.

The chain recombines TRBV11-3 with TRBJ1-1; D is perhaps TRBD1 (6 bases). CDR1 is SGHNT, CDR2 YENEEA, per germline. The germline V and J ends were trimmed by 0 bases and 8 bases, with 13 bases remaining between them. CDR3 size: 14 residues. CDR3 amino acids: CASSLEPRGGEAFF. DNA of the CDR3: TGTGCCAGCAGCTTAGAGCCCCGGGGGGGCGAAGCTTTCTTT. The entire variable domain, with the rest obtained from reference TRBV11-3 and TRBJ1-1, is as follows: EAGVVQSPRYKIIEKKQPVAFWCNPISGHNTLYWYLQNLGQGPELLIRYENEEAVDDSQLPKDRFSAERLKGVDSTLKIQPAELGDSAVYLCASSLEPRGGEAFFGQGTRLTVV.

The CDR3 sequence: CASSGDSLLGSPLHF. CDR3 coding DNA: TGTGCCAGCAGCGGGGACAGTCTCTTGGGGTCACCCCTCCACTTT. The chain has TRBV9 and TRBJ1-6, with TRBD1 identical over 7 bases. Germline loops: CDR1 SGDLS, CDR2 YYNGEE. The V segment lost 3 bases and the J segment 10 bases; nucleotides outside the gene matches: 10. CDR3 length: 15 residues.

The chain has TRBV29-1 and TRBJ1-4, with 7 nucleotides matching TRBD1. The CDR3 spans 12 residues. The germline V gene has CDR1 SQVTM and CDR2 ANQGSEA. The trim removed 7 bases at V and 8 bases at J, leaving 7 bases unmatched. The chain's CDR3 is CSGLQGPEKLFF. CDR3 nucleotides: TGCAGCGGTCTACAGGGGCCAGAAAAACTGTTTTTT.

The V and J genes are TRBV7-2 and TRBJ1-5, with D unresolved. CDR1 and CDR2 (germline): SGHTA, FQGNSA. The CDR3 length is 15 residues. Trimming removed 5 bases at V and 6 bases at J, with 17 bases between. CDR3 DNA: TGTGCCAGCAGCCCTTGGGGAGGGCATGTTCAGCCCCAGCATTTT. Its protein product is CASSPWGGHVQPQHF.